The 12 T cell receptor beta chains below come from one sample, sequenced in a study of blood T cell repertoires in COVID-19. Using immunoSEQ multiplex PCR, the repertoire was profiled, and TCRdb retains in-frame clones only, with some absent. The repertoire includes 220,000 or so clones, 86% of them detected once, and 10% sits in the top ten. Sequencing used peripheral blood. The receptors stem from a woman between 50 and 59 years old with COVID-19, enrolled during active disease.

This clone was observed a handful of times. J is TRBJ1-1 and V is TRBV6-6, with D possibly matching TRBD1 (6 bases). This CDR3 has 13 amino acids. V shed 6 bases and J shed 3 bases, with 11 bases lying between them. Germline V gives CDR1 MNHNY, CDR2 SVGAGI (reference sequence). The CDR3 nucleotides read TGTGCCAGCAGCCTACAGGGATACACTGAAGCTTTCTTT. As protein: CASSLQGYTEAFF.

The genes are TRBV3-1 (or the pseudogene TRBV3-2) and TRBJ1-2, with D unresolved. V was shortened by 4 bases and J by 1 base, with 7 bases between the two germline ends. Germline CDR1 is LGHDT and CDR2 is YNNKEL (reference sequence). The CDR3 loop spans 13 amino acids. The CDR3 reads CASSPDLNYGYTF. DNA of the CDR3: TGTGCCAGCAGCCCAGACCTTAACTATGGCTACACCTTC.

The DNA for the CDR3 is TGCGCCAGCAGCTTGGCTGGCGGGGGGTACAATGAGCAGTTCTTC. Its translation: CASSLAGGGYNEQFF. The J gene is TRBJ2-1, the V gene TRBV5-1; 8 positions match TRBD2. J lost 4 bases, V lost 0 bases, and 3 bases had no gene match. The CDR3 runs to 15 residues. Germline loops: CDR1 SGHRS, CDR2 YFSETQ.

The chain links TRBV27 to TRBJ2-1; D not certain. Trimming took 3 bases from V and 9 from J, leaving 12 bases between them. CDR3 size: 13 residues. Per the germline V gene, CDR1 is MNHEY and CDR2 is SMNVEV (reference sequence). Written as DNA, the CDR3 is TGTGCCAGCAGTTTCATTGGCAGTGGTGAGCAGTTCTTC. Its translation is CASSFIGSGEQFF.

The chain carries TRBV5-8 and TRBJ2-5, with TRBD2 matching over 9 bases. Germline CDR1 is SGHTS and CDR2 is YDEGEE. With 1 base clipped from V and 5 bases from J, the junction kept 18 bases outside the gene matches. CDR3 length: 19 residues. CDR3 protein: CASSLPSGGLRGVGETQYF. The CDR3, as DNA: TGTGCCAGCAGCTTGCCCAGCGGGGGGCTCCGAGGGGTCGGCGAGACCCAGTACTTC.

This clone has a handful of counts. V usage is TRBV14 and J usage is TRBJ2-7; D possibly corresponds to TRBD2 (6 bases). Germline V gene lookup returns CDR1 SGHDN and CDR2 FVKESK. V was trimmed by 4 bases and J by 9 bases, leaving 19 bases between them. The CDR3 covers 14 residues. DNA for the CDR3: TGTGCCAGCAGCCCCCGACACGGGGGATTGGGGCAGTACTTC. Translation: CASSPRHGGLGQYF.

This sequence joins TRBV7-3 and TRBJ2-3; perhaps TRBD1 as D (5 bases). The CDR3 is made up of 14 amino acids. Germline CDR1 reads SGHTA; CDR2 reads FQGTGA. The V gene lost 1 base and the J gene lost 4 bases, with 9 bases spanning the gap. CDR3 in amino acids: CASSLSQGSDTQYF. DNA of the CDR3: TGTGCCAGCAGCTTAAGCCAGGGTTCAGATACGCAGTATTTT.

As to this clone: This clone may be a read error of a much larger clone one base away. The chain employs TRBV5-1 and TRBJ1-1; unclear D gene. The CDR3 totals 13 residues. The V gene lost 0 bases and the J gene lost 1 base, with 4 bases spanning the gap. In germline, CDR1 is SGHRS, CDR2 YFSETQ. The CDR3 DNA reads TGCGCCAGCAGCTTGGACACGAACACTGAAGCTTTCTTT. Encoded protein: CASSLDTNTEAFF. Full variable domain (rest looked up from reference TRBV5-1 and TRBJ1-1): KAGVTQTPRYLIKTRGQQVTLSCSPISGHRSVSWYQQTPGQGLQFLFEYFSETQRNKGNFPGRFSGRQFSNSRSEMNVSTLELGDSALYLCASSLDTNTEAFFGQGTRLTVV.

The chain is built from TRBV5-5 and TRBJ1-2, with 10 bases lining up with TRBD1. Germline V gene data show CDR1 as SGHKS and CDR2 as YYEKEE (reference sequence). The CDR3 is 13 amino acids. The V segment lost 5 bases and the J segment 13 bases; nucleotides outside the gene matches: 11. The CDR3 protein is CASRPEGQGRSTF. The CDR3 DNA is TGTGCCAGCAGACCGGAGGGACAGGGGCGAAGCACCTTC.

CDR3 residues: CASSSPFQPQHF. The DNA for the CDR3 is TGTGCCAGTAGCTCCCCTTTTCAGCCCCAGCATTTT. V usage is TRBV19 and J usage is TRBJ1-5; D remains unclear. The V gene's germline CDR1 is LNHDA and CDR2 SQIVND (reference sequence). Trimming left V 6 bases short and J 6 bases short, with 9 bases between. This CDR3 comprises 12 residues.

This chain links TRBV29-1 with TRBJ2-2; 7 nucleotides align to TRBD1. Germline trimming cut 6 bases from V and 1 base from J; bases unmatched to any gene: 5. Germline CDR1 is SQVTM and CDR2 is ANQGSEA. The CDR3 extends over 14 amino acids. Written as DNA, the CDR3 is TGCAGCGTGGGGAGACAGGGGAACACCGGGGAGCTGTTTTTT. This encodes CSVGRQGNTGELFF.

The sample holds one count of this clone. This sequence joins TRBV27 and TRBJ1-3; 7 bases fit TRBD1. Germline values: CDR1 MNHEY, CDR2 SMNVEV (reference sequence). The CDR3 sequence is 14 residues long. V shed 5 bases, J shed 1 base, and the junction held 2 bases outside the gene matches. The CDR3 sequence is CASSHRGSGNTIYF. CDR3 nucleotides: TGTGCCAGCAGTCACAGGGGTTCTGGAAACACCATATATTTT.